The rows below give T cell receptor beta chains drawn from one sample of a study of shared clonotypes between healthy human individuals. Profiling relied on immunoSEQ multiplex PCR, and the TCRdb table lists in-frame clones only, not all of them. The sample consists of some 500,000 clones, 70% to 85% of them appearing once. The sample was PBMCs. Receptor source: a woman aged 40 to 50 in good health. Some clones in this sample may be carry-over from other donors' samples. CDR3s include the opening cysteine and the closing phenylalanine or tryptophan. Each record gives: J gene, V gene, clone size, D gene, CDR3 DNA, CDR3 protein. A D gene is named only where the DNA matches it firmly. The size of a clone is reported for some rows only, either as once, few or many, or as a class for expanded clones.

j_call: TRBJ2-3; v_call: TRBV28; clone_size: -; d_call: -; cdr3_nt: TGTGCCAGCAGTTTGAGGGGGTCTAGCACAGATACGCAGTATTTT; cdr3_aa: CASSLRGSSTDTQYF
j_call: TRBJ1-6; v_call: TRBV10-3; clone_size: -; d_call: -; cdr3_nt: TGTGCCATCAGTTTGGACGGCCCAGGACCCCTCCACTTT; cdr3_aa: CAISLDGPGPLHF
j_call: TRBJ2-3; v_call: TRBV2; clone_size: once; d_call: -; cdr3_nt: TGTGCCAGCAGTGAATATGGTGGAGGGGGACCAGATACGCAGTATTTT; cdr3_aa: CASSEYGGGGPDTQYF
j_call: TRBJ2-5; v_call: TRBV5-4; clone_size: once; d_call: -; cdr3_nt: TGTGCCAGCAGCTTGGGAGCGGTCCAACAAGAGACCCAGTACTTC; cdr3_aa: CASSLGAVQQETQYF
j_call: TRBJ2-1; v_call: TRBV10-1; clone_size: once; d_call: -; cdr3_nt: TGCGCCAGCAGAGTAACAGGGTCAGATGAGCAGTTCTTC; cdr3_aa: CASRVTGSDEQFF
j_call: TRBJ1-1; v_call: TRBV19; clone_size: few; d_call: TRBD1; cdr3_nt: TGTGCCAGTAGCTCCGGCGGGGGAGGGACAGCCCGGGTCACTGAAGCTTTCTTT; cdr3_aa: CASSSGGGGTARVTEAFF
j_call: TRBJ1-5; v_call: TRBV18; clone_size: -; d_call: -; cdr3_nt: TGTGCCAGCTCCCAGCGGCCGATTGATCAGCCCCAGCATTTT; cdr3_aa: CASSQRPIDQPQHF
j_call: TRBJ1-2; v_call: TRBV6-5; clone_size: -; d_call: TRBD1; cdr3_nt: TGTGCCAGCAGTCCCCGGACAGGGTATGGCTACACCTTC; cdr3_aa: CASSPRTGYGYTF
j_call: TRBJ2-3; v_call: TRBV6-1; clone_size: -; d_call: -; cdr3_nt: TGTGCCACCTGGCTAAGTACGCAGTATTTT; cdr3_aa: CATWLSTQYF
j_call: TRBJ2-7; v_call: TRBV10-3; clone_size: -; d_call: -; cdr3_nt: TGTGCCATCAGTGCGAGGGTTCTCTACGAGCAGTACTTC; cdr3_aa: CAISARVLYEQYF
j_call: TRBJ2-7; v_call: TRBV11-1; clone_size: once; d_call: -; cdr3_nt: TGTGCCAGCAGCTTAGCTCCCGGGATACCTTCTAACTTC; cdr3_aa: CASSLAPGIPSNF
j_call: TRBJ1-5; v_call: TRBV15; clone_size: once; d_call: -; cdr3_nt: TGTGCCACCAGCAGTTTCTCGTTTGATAGCAATCAGCCCCAGCATTTT; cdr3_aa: CATSSFSFDSNQPQHF
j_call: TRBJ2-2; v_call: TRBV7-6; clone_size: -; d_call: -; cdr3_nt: TGTGCCAGCAGCCCCGGGACGCGCCGAAACACCGGGGAGCTGTTTTTT; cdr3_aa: CASSPGTRRNTGELFF
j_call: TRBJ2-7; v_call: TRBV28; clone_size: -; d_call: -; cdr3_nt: TGTGCCAGCAGCCCTCTATACGAGCAGTACTTC; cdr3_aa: CASSPLYEQYF
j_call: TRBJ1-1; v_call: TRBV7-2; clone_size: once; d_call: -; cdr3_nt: TGTGCCAGCACCGCTCCGGGGGGCACTGAAGCTTTCTTT; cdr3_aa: CASTAPGGTEAFF
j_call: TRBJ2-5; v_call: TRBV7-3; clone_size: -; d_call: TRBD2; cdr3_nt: TGTGCCAGCAGCACGGGAGGCGGGGAGACCCAGTACTTC; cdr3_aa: CASSTGGGETQYF
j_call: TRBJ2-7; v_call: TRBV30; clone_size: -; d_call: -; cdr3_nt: TGTGCCTGGATACATCCCTACGAGCAGTACTTC; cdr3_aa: CAWIHPYEQYF
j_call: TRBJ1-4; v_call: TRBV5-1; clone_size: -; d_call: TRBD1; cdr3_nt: TGCGCCAGCAGCCCCGGGACAGGGGTAGGGAATGAAAAACTGTTTTTT; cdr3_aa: CASSPGTGVGNEKLFF
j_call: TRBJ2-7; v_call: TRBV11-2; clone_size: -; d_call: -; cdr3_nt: TGTGCCAGCAGCTTAGGAACTGGCTACGAGCAGTACTTC; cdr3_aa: CASSLGTGYEQYF
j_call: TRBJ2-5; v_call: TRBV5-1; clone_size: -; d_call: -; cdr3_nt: TGCGCCAGCAGCATGCTTTTGACGAACGGCCAAGAGACCCAGTACTTC; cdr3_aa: CASSMLLTNGQETQYF
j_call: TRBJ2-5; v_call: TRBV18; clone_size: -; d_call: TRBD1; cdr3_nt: TGTGCCAGCTCACCAGCAGGGGGAAAAGAGACCCAGTACTTC; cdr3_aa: CASSPAGGKETQYF
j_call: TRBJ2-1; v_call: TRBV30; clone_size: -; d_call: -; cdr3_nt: TGTGCCTCAAGACAGGGACTCGAGCAGTTCTTC; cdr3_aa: CASRQGLEQFF
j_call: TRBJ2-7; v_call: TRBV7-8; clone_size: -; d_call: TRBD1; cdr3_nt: TGTGCCAGCAGCCTCCGGGACAGGGGTCTGGCCTACGAGCAGTACTTC; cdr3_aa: CASSLRDRGLAYEQYF
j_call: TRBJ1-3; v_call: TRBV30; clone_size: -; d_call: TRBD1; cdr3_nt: TGTGCCTGGAGTGCAGGGACAGGGGGAGCTGGAAACACCATATATTTT; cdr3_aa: CAWSAGTGGAGNTIYF
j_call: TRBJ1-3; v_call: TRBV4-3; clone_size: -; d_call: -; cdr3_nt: TGCGCCAGCAGTCCACAACTGGACGGATGGGGATATACAAGACGAGGAAACACCATATATTTT; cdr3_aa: CASSPQLDGWGYTRRGNTIYF
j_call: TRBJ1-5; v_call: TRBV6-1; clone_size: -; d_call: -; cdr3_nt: TGTGCCAGCAGTGTGGAGCCCCTCGGGCAGCCCCAGCATTTT; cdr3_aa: CASSVEPLGQPQHF
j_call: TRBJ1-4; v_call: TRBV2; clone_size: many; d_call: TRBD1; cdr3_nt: TGTGCCAGCAGTGCCGACACCGGGACAGGGGAGAGGTTTTTT; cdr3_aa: CASSADTGTGERFF
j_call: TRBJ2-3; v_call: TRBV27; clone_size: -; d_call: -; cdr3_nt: TGTGCCAGCAGTCCGGGCCTCCCCTCCGATACGCAGTATTTT; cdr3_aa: CASSPGLPSDTQYF
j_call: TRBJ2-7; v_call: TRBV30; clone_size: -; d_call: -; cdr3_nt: TGTGCCTGGAGTAAAGGGTACGAGCAGTACTTC; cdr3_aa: CAWSKGYEQYF
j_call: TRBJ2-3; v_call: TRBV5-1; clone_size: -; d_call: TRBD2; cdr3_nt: TGCGCCAGCAGCTTGTTTAGCGGGAGGGCAGATACGCAGTATTTT; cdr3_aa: CASSLFSGRADTQYF
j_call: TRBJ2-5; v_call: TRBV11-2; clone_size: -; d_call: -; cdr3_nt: TGTGCCAGCAGCAGAGGGGATTTCCAAGAGACCCAGTACTTC; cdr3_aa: CASSRGDFQETQYF
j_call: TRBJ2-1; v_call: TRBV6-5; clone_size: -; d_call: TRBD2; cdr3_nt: TGTGCCAGCAGTTACTCGGGCGGGAGGTCAAAGAATGAGCAGTTCTTC; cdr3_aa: CASSYSGGRSKNEQFF
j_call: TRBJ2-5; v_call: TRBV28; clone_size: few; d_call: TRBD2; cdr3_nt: TGTGCCAGCAGTTTACGGGACGGGGGGAAAGAGACCCAGTACTTC; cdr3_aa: CASSLRDGGKETQYF
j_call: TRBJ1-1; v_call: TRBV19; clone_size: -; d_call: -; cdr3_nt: TGTGCCAGTAGTATACCGGGCCTGAACACTGAAGCTTTCTTT; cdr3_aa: CASSIPGLNTEAFF
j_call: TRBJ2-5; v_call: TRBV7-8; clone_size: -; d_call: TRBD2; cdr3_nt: TGTGCCAGCAGCGGGACTAGCGTTATAGGGACCCAGTACTTC; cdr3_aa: CASSGTSVIGTQYF
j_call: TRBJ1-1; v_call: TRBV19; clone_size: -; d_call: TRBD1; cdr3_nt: TGTGCCAGTAGTCTTCCGGACAGGGCTGAAGCTTTCTTT; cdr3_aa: CASSLPDRAEAFF
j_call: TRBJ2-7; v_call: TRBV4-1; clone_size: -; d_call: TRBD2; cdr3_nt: TGCGCCAGCAGCCAAGAAAAGCCTAGCGGGTCCTACGAGCAGTACTTC; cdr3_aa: CASSQEKPSGSYEQYF
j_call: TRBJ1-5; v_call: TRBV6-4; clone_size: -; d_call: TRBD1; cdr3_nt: TGTGCCAGCAGTAGGGGGCCTTTCAATCAGCCCCAGCATTTT; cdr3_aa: CASSRGPFNQPQHF
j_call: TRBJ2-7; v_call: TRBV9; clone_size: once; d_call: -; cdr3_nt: TGTGCCAGCAGCGTAGATGGGGACCCCCGGGGCGAGCAGTACTTC; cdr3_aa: CASSVDGDPRGEQYF
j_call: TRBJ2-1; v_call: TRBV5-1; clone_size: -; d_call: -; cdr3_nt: TGCGCCAGCAGCTTCCGGGACTCCAGGAGGGAGCAGTTCTTC; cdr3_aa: CASSFRDSRREQFF
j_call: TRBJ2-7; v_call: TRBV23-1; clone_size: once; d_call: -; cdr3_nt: TGCGCCAGCAGTCAATCCCAGGGGCCCTACGAGCAGTACTTC; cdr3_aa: CASSQSQGPYEQYF
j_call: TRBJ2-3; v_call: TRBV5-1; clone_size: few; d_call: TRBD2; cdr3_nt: TGCGCCAGCAGCAAGGGGACTAGCGCCGACACAGATACGCAGTATTTT; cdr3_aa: CASSKGTSADTDTQYF
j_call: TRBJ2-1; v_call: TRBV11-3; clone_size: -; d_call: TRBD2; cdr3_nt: TGTGCCAGCAGCCCGGGACTAGCAGGCAATGAGCAGTTCTTC; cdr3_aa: CASSPGLAGNEQFF
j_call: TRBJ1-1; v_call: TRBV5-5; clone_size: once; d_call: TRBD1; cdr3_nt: TGTGCCAGCAGGTCCGGGACAGCAACCGAAGCTTTCTTT; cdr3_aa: CASRSGTATEAFF